The clone carrying this T cell receptor (beta chain) occurred many times. One junction end disagrees with the germline gene, perhaps due to a read error. TCRdb analysed the 5' RACE reads with MiXCR anew, one entry per CDR3 protein. The sample holds roughly 70,000 distinct CDR3 sequences; about 12% are singletons and the top ten take 1.3%. This sample was taken from a study of early T cells in non-severe SARS-CoV-2 infection. Study summary: Sequencing was performed on bulk RNA from unsorted whole blood, leaving chains unpaired.

The TCR originated in an adult who was a healthcare worker with PCR-confirmed SARS-CoV-2 infection or an uninfected control (not recorded which). The sample was whole blood.

The DNA for the CDR3 is TGTGCCAGCAGACCAAGTGACTATGACTACACCTTC. This translates into CASRPSDYDYTF. The chain has TRBV28 and TRBJ1-2; D unclear. The CDR3 extends over 12 amino acids. Germline CDR1 reads MDHEN; CDR2 reads SYDVKM.